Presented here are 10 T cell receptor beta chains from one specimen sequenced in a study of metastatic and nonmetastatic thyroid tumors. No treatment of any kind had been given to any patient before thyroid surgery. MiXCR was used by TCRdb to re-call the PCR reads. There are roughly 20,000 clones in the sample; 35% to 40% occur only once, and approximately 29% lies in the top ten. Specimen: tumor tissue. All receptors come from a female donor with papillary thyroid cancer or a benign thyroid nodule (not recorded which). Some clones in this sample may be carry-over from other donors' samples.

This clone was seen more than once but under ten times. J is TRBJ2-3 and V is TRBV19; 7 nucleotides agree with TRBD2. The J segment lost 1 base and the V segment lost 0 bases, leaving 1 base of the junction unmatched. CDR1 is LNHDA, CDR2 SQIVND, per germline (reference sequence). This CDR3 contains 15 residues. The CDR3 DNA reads TGTGCCAGTAGTATAGATGCGGGGGGCACAGATACGCAGTATTTT. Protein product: CASSIDAGGTDTQYF.

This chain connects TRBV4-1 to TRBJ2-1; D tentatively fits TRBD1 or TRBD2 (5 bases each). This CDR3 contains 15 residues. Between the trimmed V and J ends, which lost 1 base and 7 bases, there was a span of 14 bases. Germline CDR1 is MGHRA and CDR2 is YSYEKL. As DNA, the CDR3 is TGCGCCAGCAGCCAAGGGCAGGGACCTAAGAATGAGCAGTTCTTC. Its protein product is CASSQGQGPKNEQFF.

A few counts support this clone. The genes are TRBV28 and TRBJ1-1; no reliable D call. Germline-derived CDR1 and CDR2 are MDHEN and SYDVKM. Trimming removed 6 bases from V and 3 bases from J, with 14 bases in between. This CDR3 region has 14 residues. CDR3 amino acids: CASRTSTGYTEAFF. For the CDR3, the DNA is TGTGCCAGCAGGACGTCGACGGGGTACACTGAAGCTTTCTTT.

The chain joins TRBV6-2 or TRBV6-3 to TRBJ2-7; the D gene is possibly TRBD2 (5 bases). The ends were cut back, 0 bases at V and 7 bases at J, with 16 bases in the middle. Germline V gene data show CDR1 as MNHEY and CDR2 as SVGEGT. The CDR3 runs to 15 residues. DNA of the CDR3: TGTGCCAGCAGTTACTCTGTTACCGGAGGAAGGGAGCAGTACTTC. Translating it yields CASSYSVTGGREQYF.

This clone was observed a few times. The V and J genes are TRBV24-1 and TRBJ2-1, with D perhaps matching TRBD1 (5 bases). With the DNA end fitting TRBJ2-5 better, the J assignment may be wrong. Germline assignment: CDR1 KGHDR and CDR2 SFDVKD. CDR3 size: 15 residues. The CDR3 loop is CATSDLSQAQETQYF. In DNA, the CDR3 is TGTGCCACCAGTGATTTGTCACAGGCCCAAGAGACCCAGTACTTC.

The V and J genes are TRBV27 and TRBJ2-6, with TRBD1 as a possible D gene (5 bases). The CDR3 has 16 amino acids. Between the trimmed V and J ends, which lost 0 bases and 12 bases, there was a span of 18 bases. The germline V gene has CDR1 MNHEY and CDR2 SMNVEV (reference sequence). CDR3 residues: CASSLSKGFSLGVLTF. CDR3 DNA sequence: TGTGCCAGCAGTTTATCGAAGGGGTTCAGCCTCGGCGTCCTGACTTTC. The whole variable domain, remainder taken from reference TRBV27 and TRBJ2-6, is EAQVTQNPRYLITVTGKKLTVTCSQNMNHEYMSWYRQDPGLGLRQIYYSMNVEVTDKGDVPEGYKVSRKEKRNFPLILESPSPNQTSLYFCASSLSKGFSLGVLTFGAGSRLTVL.

DNA of the CDR3: TGCAGTGCTAGAGATACAGGGTTGCCGAATTCACCCCTCCACTTT. It codes for CSARDTGLPNSPLHF. The rearrangement links TRBV20-1 to TRBJ1-6; D is perhaps TRBD1 (6 bases). Germline CDR1 DFQATT, CDR2 SNEGSKA (reference sequence). This CDR3 comprises 15 residues. The V and J ends lost 0 bases and 7 bases respectively, with 13 bases between them.

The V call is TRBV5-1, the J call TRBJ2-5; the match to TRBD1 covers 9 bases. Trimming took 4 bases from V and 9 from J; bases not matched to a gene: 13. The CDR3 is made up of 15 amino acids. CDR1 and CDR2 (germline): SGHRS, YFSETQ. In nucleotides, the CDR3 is TGCGCCAGCAGCCTAGCACAGGGGGCAACGGAGGCCCAGTACTTC. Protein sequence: CASSLAQGATEAQYF.

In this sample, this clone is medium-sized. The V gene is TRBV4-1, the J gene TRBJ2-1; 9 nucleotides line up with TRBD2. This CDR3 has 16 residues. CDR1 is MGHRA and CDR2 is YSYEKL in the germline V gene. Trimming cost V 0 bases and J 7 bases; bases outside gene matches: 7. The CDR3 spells CASSQEEAGGVNEQFF. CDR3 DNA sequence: TGCGCCAGCAGCCAAGAGGAAGCGGGAGGTGTTAATGAGCAGTTCTTC.

The chain's CDR3 is CASSYSIGTLNSPLHF. DNA for the CDR3: TGTGCCAGCAGTTACTCGATCGGCACACTGAATTCACCCCTCCACTTT. V is TRBV6-2 or TRBV6-3 and J is TRBJ1-6; D call uncertain. The V end lost 0 bases, the J end lost 7 bases, and 13 bases lay between the germline ends. Germline loops: CDR1 MNHEY, CDR2 SVGEGT. The CDR3 contains 16 residues.